Listed below are T cell receptor beta chains from one sample, sequenced in a study of blood T cell repertoires in COVID-19. TCRdb's table, derived via immunoSEQ multiplex PCR, lists solely in-frame clones and lacks some. The sample consists of hundreds of thousands of clones, over 80% of them appearing once. Sequencing was done on a sample of PBMCs or T cells enriched from blood (not recorded which). These receptors were obtained from a woman younger than 30 who had recovered from COVID-19. Each CDR3 is given with its conserved first and last residue. D genes are given only for firm matches. Clone size is given for some rows only: seen once, a few or many times, or a class if the clone is expanded.

TRBV7-9	.	TRBJ2-7	.	TGTGCCAGCGGGGGCGACGAGCAGTACTTC	CASGGDEQYF
TRBV28	TRBD1	TRBJ1-4	.	TGTGCCAGCAGTCCCCTAGGGGGCGCGTATGAAAAACTGTTTTTT	CASSPLGGAYEKLFF
TRBV5-6	TRBD1	TRBJ2-7	.	TGTGCCAGCAGCTTGGCCCTGACAGGGGTGCGGGATTACGAGCAGTACTTC	CASSLALTGVRDYEQYF
TRBV19	.	TRBJ1-5	.	TGTGCCAGTAGTATCACTTTCCTGTACAGGACCAATCAGCCCCAGCATTTT	CASSITFLYRTNQPQHF
TRBV28	TRBD1	TRBJ1-4	once	TGTGCCAGCAGTTTATGGGGGGACAGGAATGAAAAACTGTTTTTT	CASSLWGDRNEKLFF
TRBV6-6	.	TRBJ1-5	once	TGTGCCAGCAGGGGCCCTTCCCATAGCAATCAGCCCCAGCATTTT	CASRGPSHSNQPQHF
TRBV7-3	TRBD1	TRBJ2-7	once	TGTGCCAGCAGCCGAACCCCGGGACAGGGGAATGAGGTGCAGTACTTC	CASSRTPGQGNEVQYF
TRBV28	.	TRBJ2-2	.	TGTGCCAGCGTGGTGCGGAACACCGGGGAGCTGTTTTTT	CASVVRNTGELFF
TRBV4-2	TRBD1	TRBJ2-6	once	TGTGCCAGCAGCCCTAGGGACAGCAGCTCTGGGGCCAACGTCCTGACTTTC	CASSPRDSSSGANVLTF
TRBV15	TRBD1	TRBJ2-7	.	TGTGCCACCAGCAGAGAGCCGGGACAGGACTACGAGCAGTACTTC	CATSREPGQDYEQYF
TRBV4-1	.	TRBJ1-1	.	TGCGCCAGCAGCCAAGCCGGTGAAGCTTTCTTT	CASSQAGEAFF
TRBV7-7	TRBD2	TRBJ2-3	.	TGTGCCAGCGCGACGGGGGGAGGGCCCACAGATACGCAGTATTTT	CASATGGGPTDTQYF
TRBV18	.	TRBJ1-6	.	TGTGCCAGCAGGGGGTACAGCGGAAATAATTCACCCCTCCACTTT	CASRGYSGNNSPLHF
TRBV30	TRBD1	TRBJ2-7	.	TGTGCCTGGAGAACCGGGACAGCCATCTACTACGAGCAGTACTTC	CAWRTGTAIYYEQYF
TRBV10-3	TRBD1	TRBJ1-5	once	TGTGCCATCAGTGAGGACAGGGATGTAGAGCCCCAGCATTTT	CAISEDRDVEPQHF
TRBV15	.	TRBJ1-2	.	TGTGCCACCAGCAGAGCTTCCGGGGTGAATGGCTACACCTTC	CATSRASGVNGYTF